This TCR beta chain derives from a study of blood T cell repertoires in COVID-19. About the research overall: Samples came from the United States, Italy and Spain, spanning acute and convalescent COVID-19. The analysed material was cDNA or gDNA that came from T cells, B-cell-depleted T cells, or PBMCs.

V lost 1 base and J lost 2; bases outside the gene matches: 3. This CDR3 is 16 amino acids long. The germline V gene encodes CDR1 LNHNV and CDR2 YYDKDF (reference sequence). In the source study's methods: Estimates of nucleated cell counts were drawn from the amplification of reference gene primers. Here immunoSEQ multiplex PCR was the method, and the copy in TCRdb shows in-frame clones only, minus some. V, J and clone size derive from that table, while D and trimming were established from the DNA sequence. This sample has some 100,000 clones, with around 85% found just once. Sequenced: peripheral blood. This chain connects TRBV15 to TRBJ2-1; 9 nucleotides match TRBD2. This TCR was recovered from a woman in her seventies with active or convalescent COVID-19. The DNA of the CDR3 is TGTGCCACCAGCAGAGCGGGCGGGAGGGCCTACAATGAGCAGTTCTTC. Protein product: CATSRAGGRAYNEQFF.